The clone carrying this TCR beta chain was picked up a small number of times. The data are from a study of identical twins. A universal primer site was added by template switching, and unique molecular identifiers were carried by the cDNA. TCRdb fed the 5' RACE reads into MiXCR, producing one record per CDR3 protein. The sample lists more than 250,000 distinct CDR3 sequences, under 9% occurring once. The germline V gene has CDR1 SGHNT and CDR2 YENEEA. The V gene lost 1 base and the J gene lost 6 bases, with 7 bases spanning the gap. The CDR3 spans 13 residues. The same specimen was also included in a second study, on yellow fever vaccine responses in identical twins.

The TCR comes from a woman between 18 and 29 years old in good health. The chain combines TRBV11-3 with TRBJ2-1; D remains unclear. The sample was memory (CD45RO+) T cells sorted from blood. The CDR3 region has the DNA TGTGCCAGCAGCTTAGCAGCGCCCAATGAGCAGTTCTTC. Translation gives CASSLAAPNEQFF.